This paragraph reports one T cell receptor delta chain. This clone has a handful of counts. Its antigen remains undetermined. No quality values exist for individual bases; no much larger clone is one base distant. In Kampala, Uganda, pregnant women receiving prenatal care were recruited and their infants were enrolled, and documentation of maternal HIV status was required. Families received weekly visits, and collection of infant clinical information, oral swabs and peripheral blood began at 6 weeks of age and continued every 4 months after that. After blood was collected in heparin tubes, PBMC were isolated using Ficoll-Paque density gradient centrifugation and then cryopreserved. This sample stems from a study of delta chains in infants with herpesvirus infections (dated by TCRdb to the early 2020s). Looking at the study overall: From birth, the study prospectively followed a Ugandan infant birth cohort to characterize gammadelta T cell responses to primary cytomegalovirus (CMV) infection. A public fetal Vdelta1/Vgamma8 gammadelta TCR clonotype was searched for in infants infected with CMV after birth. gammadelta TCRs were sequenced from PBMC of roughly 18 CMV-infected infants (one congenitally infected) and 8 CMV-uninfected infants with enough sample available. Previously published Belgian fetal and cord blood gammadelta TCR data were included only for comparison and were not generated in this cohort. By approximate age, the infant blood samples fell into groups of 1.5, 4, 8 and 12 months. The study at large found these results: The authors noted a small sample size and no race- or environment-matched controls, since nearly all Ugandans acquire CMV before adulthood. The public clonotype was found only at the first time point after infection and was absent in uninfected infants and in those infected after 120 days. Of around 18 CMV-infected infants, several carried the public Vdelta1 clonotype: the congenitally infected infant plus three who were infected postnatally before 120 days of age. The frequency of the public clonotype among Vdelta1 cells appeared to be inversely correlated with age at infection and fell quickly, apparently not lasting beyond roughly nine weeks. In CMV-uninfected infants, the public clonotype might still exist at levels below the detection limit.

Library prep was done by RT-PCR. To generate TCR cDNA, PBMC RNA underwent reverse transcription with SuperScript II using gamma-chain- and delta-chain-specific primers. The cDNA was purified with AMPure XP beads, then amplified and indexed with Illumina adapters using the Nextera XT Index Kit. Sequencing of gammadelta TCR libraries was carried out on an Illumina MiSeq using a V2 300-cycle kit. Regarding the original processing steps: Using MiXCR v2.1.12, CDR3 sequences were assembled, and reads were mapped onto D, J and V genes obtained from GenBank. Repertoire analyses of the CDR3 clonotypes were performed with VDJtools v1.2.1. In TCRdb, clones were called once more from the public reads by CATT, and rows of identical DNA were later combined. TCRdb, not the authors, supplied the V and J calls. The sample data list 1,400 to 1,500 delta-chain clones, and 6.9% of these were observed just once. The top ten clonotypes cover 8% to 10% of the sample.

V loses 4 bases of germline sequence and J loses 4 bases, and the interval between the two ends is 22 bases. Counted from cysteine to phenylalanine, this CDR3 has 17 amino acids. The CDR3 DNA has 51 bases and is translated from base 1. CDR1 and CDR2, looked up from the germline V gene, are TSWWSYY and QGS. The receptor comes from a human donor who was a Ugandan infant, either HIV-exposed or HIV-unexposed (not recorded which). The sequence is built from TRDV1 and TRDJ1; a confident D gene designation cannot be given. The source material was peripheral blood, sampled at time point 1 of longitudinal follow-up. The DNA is TGTGCTCTTGGGGTCCCAACTCACGCCTTTCCCGGCGATAAACTCATCTTT. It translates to CALGVPTHAFPGDKLIF.